This TCR beta chain was observed in a study of T cells of healthy individuals. This clonotype was picked up many times. TCRdb re-derived calls from the 5' RACE reads in MiXCR, one entry per CDR3 protein. The table includes just over 40,000 distinct CDR3 sequences, about 4.2% detected once. This receptor was obtained from a human donor in good health.

The CDR3 loop is CSATQIGGEQFF. The CDR3 nucleotides read TGCAGTGCTACCCAGATCGGTGGTGAGCAGTTCTTC. The chain links TRBV20-1 to TRBJ2-1, with D unresolved. With 4 bases removed from V and 9 bases from J, the gap between germline ends came to 13 bases. This CDR3 contains 12 residues. From germline, CDR1 is DFQATT and CDR2 SNEGSKA (reference sequence).